What follows are 6 T cell receptor beta chains derived from one specimen sequenced in a study of shared clonotypes between healthy human individuals. Data came from immunoSEQ multiplex PCR; TCRdb stores just in-frame clones and leaves some out. In the table there are 2 million to 2.5 million clones, around 93% of which are singletons. Source material: naive CD4+ T cells from PBMCs. Stated subset: CD45RA+ positively selected. These receptors were taken from a man between 18 and 29 years old in good health. Some clones in this sample may be carry-over from other donors' samples.

As concerns this clone: The identical CDR3 is also encoded by other nucleotide sequences in the sample. The chain combines TRBV29-1 with TRBJ2-1; 11 positions match TRBD2. V lost 6 bases, J lost 6 bases, and 4 bases stayed unmatched. The germline CDR1 and CDR2 sequences are SQVTM and ANQGSEA. The CDR3 loop spans 13 amino acids. The CDR3 sequence is CSVVGLAANEQFF. The CDR3 nucleotides are TGCAGCGTAGTGGGACTAGCGGCCAATGAGCAGTTCTTC.

The chain combines TRBV9 with TRBJ1-5; TRBD1 is a possible D gene (5 bases). V dropped 0 bases and J dropped 7 bases, with 11 bases sitting between them. The CDR3 has 14 amino acids. Germline loops: CDR1 SGDLS, CDR2 YYNGEE. CDR3 residues: CASSVGGDWQPQHF. DNA for the CDR3: TGTGCCAGCAGCGTAGGGGGGGATTGGCAGCCCCAGCATTTT. Complete variable domain (other parts from reference TRBV9 and TRBJ1-5): DSGVTQTPKHLITATGQRVTLRCSPRSGDLSVYWYQQSLDQGLQFLIQYYNGEERAKGNILERFSAQQFPDLHSELNLSSLELGDSALYFCASSVGGDWQPQHFGDGTRLSIL.

This clone was picked up one time. The rearrangement uses TRBV2 and TRBJ1-4; 8 bases fit TRBD1. Germline V gives CDR1 SNHLY, CDR2 FYNNEI. Trimming at V came to 5 bases and at J to 2 bases, leaving 4 bases not matched to a gene. The CDR3 covers 15 residues. The CDR3 loop is CASSFQGATNEKLFF. CDR3 coding DNA: TGTGCCAGCAGTTTCCAGGGGGCGACTAATGAAAAACTGTTTTTT.

The chain uses TRBV5-1 and TRBJ1-4; D remains ambiguous. The germline V and J ends were trimmed by 4 bases and 8 bases, with 15 bases remaining between them. CDR1 SGHRS and CDR2 YFSETQ come from the germline V gene. This CDR3 contains 14 residues. The DNA for the CDR3 is TGCGCCAGCAGCCCCCCGGAGGCTCCCGAAAAACTGTTTTTT. It translates to CASSPPEAPEKLFF.

The V and J genes are TRBV7-9 and TRBJ2-2, with a possible D match to TRBD2 (5 bases). This CDR3 spans 16 amino acids. CDR1 and CDR2 from the germline V gene are SEHNR and FQNEAQ (reference sequence). The V end was cut by 1 base, the J end by 6 bases, with 15 bases between. The DNA of the CDR3 is TGTGCCAGCAGCTTAGTGGAGACTATTAGAGCCGGGGAGCTGTTTTTT. Amino acids: CASSLVETIRAGELFF.

The chain employs TRBV18 and TRBJ1-1, with D tentatively TRBD1 (5 bases). V was cut by 5 bases and J by 1 base, with 11 bases left in between. Germline values: CDR1 KGHSH, CDR2 LQKENI. There are 14 residues in the CDR3. CDR3 DNA: TGTGCCAGCTCAAGCCTTACAGGGAACACTGAAGCTTTCTTT. Its protein product is CASSSLTGNTEAFF. Full variable domain (outside the CDR3, taken from reference TRBV18 and TRBJ1-1): NAGVMQNPRHLVRRRGQEARLRCSPMKGHSHVYWYRQLPEEGLKFMVYLQKENIIDESGMPKERFSAEFPKEGPSILRIQQVVRGDSAAYFCASSSLTGNTEAFFGQGTRLTVV.